One T cell receptor beta chain is described in this entry. The antigen is not known. These data belong to a study of shared clonotypes between healthy human individuals. Looking at the study overall: Contributing individuals were a couple of females and a few males aged 18 to 49. Regarding the study as a whole: Relative to memory subsets, naive subsets generally showed larger estimated richness. About 5% of naive CD4 clonotypes were common to a handful of donors.

Per the study methods: ImmunoSEQ sequences covered only the junction and lacked quality scores; filtering therefore differed. Profiled with immunoSEQ multiplex PCR; TCRdb holds only in-frame clones, not every one. V and J calls plus clone size are reproduced from that table; the DNA served to infer D and trimming. This sample has over a million clones, with 98% to 99% found just once. CDR1 MDHEN and CDR2 SYDVKM come from the germline V gene. The V and J ends lost 3 bases and 4 bases respectively, with 10 bases between them. The CDR3 runs 14 residues. This receptor was taken from a man aged 30 to 39 in good health. Sample: naive CD4+ T cells sorted from blood. Described subset: CD45RA+ positively selected. V and J are TRBV28 and TRBJ1-3, with D unresolved. The CDR3 protein is CASSFWGAGNTIYF. CDR3 sequence (DNA): TGTGCCAGCAGTTTTTGGGGTGCGGGAAACACCATATATTTT.